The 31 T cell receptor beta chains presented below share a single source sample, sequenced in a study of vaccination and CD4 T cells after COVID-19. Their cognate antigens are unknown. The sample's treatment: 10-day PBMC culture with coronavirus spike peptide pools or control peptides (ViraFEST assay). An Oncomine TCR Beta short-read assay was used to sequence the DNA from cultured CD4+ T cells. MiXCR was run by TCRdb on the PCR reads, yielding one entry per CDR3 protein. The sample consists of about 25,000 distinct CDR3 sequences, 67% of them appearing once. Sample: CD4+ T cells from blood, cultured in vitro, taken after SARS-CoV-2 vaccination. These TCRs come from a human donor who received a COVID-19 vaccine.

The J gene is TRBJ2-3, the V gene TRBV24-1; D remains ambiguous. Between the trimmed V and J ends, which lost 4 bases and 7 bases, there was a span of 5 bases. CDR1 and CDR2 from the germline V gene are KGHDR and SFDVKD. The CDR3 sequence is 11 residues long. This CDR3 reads CATSEANTQYF. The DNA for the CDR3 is TGTGCCACCAGTGAGGCTAATACGCAGTATTTT.

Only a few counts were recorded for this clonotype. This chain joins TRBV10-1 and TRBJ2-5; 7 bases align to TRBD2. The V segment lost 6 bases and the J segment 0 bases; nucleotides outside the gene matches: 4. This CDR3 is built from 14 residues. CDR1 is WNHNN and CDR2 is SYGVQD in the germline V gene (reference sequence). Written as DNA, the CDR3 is TGCGCCAGCAGCCGAACTAGCGACCAAGAGACCCAGTACTTC. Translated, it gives CASSRTSDQETQYF.

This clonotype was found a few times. The CDR3 sequence: CASSTRTGGSEQYF. DNA for the CDR3: TGTGCCAGCAGTACGCGGACAGGGGGTTCTGAGCAGTACTTC. This chain connects TRBV6-1 to TRBJ2-7; TRBD1 agrees at 10 bases. Germline trimming cut 5 bases from V and 7 bases from J; bases unmatched to any gene: 8. Germline CDR1 MNHNS, CDR2 SASEGT. CDR3 length: 14 residues.

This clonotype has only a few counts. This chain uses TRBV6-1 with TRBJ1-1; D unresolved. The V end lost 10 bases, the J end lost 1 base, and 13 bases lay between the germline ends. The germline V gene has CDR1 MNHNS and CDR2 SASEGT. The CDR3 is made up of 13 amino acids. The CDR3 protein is CATSLGRNTEAFF. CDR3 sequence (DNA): TGTGCCACTTCCCTCGGGAGGAACACTGAAGCTTTCTTT.

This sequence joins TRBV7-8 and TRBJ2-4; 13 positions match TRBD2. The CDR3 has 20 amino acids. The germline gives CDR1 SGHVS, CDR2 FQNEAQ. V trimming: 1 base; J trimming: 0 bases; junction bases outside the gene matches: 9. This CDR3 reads CASSLGPTSGGKLAKNIQYF. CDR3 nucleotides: TGTGCCAGCAGCTTAGGCCCGACTAGCGGGGGGAAACTAGCCAAAAACATTCAGTACTTC.

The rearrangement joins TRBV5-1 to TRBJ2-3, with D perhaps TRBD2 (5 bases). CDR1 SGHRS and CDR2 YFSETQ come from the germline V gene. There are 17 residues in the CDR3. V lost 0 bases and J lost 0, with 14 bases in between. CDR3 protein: CASSLDGAVLSTDTQYF. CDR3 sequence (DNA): TGCGCCAGCAGCTTGGATGGAGCGGTCCTTAGCACAGATACGCAGTATTTT.

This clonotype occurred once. The CDR3 DNA reads as TGTGCCAGCAGAGCCAGGACAGATACGCAGTATTTT. Amino acids: CASRARTDTQYF. This chain joins TRBV6-1 and TRBJ2-3; D gene unclear. Germline V gene data show CDR1 as MNHNS and CDR2 as SASEGT. The length of the CDR3 is 12 residues. The V end was cut by 6 bases, the J end by 3 bases, with 7 bases between.

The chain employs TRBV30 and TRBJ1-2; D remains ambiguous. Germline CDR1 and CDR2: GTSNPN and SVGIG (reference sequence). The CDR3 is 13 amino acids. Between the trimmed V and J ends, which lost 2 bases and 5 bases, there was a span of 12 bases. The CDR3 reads CAWSRPPGYGYTF. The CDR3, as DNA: TGTGCCTGGAGTAGGCCCCCGGGTTATGGCTACACCTTC.

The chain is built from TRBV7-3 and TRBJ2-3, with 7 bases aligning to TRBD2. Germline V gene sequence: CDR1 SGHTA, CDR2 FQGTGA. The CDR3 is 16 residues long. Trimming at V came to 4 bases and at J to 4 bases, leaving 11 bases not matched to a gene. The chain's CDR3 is CASSSFAGDPADTQYF. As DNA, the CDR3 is TGTGCCAGCAGCTCTTTCGCGGGAGACCCAGCAGATACGCAGTATTTT.

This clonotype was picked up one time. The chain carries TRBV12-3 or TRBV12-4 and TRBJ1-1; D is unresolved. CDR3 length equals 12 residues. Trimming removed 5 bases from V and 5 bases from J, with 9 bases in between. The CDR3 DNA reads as TGTGCCAGCAGTCCCCGCTTGACTGAAGCTTTCTTT. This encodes CASSPRLTEAFF.

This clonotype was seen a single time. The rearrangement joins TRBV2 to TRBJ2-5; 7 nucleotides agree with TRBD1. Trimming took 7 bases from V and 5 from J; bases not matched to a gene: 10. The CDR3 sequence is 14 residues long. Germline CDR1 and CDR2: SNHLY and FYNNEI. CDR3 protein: CASIQMRGLETQYF. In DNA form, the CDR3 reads TGTGCCAGCATCCAAATGAGGGGGCTGGAGACCCAGTACTTC.

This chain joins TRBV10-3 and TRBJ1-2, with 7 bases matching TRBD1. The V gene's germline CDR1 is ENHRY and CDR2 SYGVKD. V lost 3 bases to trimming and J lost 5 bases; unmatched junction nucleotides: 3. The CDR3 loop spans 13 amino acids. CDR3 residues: CAISDQGGYGYTF. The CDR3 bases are TGTGCCATCAGTGATCAGGGGGGTTATGGCTACACCTTC.

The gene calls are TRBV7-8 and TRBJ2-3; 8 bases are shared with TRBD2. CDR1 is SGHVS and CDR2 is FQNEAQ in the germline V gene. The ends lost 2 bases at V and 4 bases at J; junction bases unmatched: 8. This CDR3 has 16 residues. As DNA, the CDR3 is TGTGCCAGCAGCTTAAGGTCTGCGGGGGGTGCAGATACGCAGTATTTT. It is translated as CASSLRSAGGADTQYF.

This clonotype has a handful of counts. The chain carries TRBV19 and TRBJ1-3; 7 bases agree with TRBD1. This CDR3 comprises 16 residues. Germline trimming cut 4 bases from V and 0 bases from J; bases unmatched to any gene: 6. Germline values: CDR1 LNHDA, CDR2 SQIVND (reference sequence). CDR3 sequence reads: CASSTRDRPSGNTIYF. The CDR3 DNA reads TGTGCCAGTAGTACTCGGGACAGACCCTCTGGAAACACCATATATTTT.

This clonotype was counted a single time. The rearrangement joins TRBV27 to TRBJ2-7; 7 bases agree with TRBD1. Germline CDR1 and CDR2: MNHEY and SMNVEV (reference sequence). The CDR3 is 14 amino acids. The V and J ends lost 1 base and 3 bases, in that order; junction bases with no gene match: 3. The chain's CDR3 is CASSLLQGNYEQYF. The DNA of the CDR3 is TGTGCCAGCAGTTTATTACAGGGGAACTACGAGCAGTACTTC.

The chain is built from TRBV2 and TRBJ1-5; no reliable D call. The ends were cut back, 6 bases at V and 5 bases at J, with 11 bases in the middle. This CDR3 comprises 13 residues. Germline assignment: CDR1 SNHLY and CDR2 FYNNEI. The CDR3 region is CASSGVRHQPQHF. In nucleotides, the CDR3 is TGTGCCAGCAGCGGGGTCCGTCATCAGCCCCAGCATTTT.

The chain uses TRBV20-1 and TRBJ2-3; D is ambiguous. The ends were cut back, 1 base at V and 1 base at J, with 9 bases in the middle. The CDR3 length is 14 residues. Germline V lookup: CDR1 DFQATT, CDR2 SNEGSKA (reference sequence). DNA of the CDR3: TGCAGTGCTAGAGCGGCGTCCGGCACAGATACGCAGTATTTT. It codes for CSARAASGTDTQYF.

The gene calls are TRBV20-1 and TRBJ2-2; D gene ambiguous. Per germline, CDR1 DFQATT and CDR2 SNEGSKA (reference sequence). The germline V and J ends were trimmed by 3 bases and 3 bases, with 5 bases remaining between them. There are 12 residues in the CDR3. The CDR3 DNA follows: TGCAGTGCTAGGGCGGACACCGGGGAGCTGTTTTTT. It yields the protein CSARADTGELFF.

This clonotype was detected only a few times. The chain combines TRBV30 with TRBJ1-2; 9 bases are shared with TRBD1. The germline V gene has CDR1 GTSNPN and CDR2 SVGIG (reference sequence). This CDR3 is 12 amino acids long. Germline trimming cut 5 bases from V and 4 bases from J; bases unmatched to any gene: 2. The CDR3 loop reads CAWGTGSYGYTF. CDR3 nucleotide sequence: TGTGCCTGGGGGACAGGGTCCTATGGCTACACCTTC. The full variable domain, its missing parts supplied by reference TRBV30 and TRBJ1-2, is SQTIHQWPATLVQPVGSPLSLECTVEGTSNPNLYWYRQAAGRGLQLLFYSVGIGQISSEVPQNLSASRPQDRQFILSSKKLLLSDSGFYLCAWGTGSYGYTFGSGTRLTVV.

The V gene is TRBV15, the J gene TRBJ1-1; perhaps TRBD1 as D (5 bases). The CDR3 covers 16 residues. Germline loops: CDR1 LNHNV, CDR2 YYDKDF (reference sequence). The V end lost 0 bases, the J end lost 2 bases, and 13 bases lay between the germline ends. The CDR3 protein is CATSRDLSRVNTEAFF. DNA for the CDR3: TGTGCCACCAGCAGAGATTTGAGCAGGGTCAACACTGAAGCTTTCTTT.

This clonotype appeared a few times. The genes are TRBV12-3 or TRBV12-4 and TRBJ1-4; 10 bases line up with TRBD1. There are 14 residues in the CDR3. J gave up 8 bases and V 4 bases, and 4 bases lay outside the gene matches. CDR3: CASSSGTGVEKLFF. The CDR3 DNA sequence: TGTGCCAGCAGTTCCGGGACAGGGGTGGAAAAACTGTTTTTT.

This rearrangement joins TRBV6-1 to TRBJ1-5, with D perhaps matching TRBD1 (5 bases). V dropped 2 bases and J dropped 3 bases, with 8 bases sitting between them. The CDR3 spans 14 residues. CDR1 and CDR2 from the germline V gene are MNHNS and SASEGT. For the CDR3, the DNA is TGTGCCAGCAGTGAAACGGGGACCAATCAGCCCCAGCATTTT. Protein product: CASSETGTNQPQHF.

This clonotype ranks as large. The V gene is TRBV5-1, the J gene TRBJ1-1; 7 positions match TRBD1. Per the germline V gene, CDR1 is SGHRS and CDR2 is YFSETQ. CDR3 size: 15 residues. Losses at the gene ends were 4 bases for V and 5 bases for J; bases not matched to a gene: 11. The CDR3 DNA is TGCGCCAGCAGCGCCTACAGGGGAGTGGGAACTGAAGCTTTCTTT. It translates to CASSAYRGVGTEAFF.

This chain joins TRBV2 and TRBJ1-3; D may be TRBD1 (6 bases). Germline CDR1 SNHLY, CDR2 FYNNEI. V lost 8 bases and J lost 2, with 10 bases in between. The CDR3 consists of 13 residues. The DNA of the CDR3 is TGTGCCAGCTGGACAGTGGCTGGAAACACCATATATTTT. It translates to CASWTVAGNTIYF.

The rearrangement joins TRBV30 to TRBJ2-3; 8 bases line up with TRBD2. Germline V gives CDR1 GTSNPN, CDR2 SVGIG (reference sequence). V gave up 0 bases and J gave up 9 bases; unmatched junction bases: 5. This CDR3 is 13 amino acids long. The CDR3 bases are TGTGCCTGGAGTGTCGGGGGGGCCGAGACGCAGTATTTT. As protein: CAWSVGGAETQYF.

The CDR3 is CASGYSGGRRDTQYF. DNA of the CDR3: TGTGCCAGCGGATATAGCGGGGGGCGTAGAGATACGCAGTATTTT. The chain links TRBV6-1 to TRBJ2-3, with 10 bases fitting TRBD2. The CDR3 extends over 15 amino acids. J lost 5 bases, V lost 8 bases, and 10 bases had no gene match. CDR1 MNHNS and CDR2 SASEGT come from the germline V gene.

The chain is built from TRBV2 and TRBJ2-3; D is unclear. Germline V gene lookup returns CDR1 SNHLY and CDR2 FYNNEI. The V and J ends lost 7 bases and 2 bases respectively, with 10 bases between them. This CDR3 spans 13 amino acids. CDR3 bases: TGTGCCAGCAACGGCAGGTCCACAGATACGCAGTATTTT. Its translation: CASNGRSTDTQYF. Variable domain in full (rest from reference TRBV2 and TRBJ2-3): EPEVTQTPSHQVTQMGQEVILRCVPISNHLYFYWYRQILGQKVEFLVSFYNNEISEKSEIFDDQFSVERPDGSNFTLKIRSTKLEDSAMYFCASNGRSTDTQYFGPGTRLTVL.

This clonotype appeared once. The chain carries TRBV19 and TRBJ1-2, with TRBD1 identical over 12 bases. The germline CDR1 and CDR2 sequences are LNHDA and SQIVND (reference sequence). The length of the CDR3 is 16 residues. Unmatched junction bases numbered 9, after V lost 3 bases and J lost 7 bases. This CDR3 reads CASSIQSGTGGGGYTF. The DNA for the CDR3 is TGTGCCAGTAGTATTCAATCCGGGACAGGGGGCGGTGGCTACACCTTC.

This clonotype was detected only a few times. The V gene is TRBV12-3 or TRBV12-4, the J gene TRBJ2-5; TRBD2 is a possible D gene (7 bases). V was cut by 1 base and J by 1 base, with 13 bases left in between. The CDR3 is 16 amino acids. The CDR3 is CASSLGGGFAQETQYF. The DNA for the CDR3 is TGTGCCAGCAGTTTAGGGGGGGGCTTTGCCCAAGAGACCCAGTACTTC.

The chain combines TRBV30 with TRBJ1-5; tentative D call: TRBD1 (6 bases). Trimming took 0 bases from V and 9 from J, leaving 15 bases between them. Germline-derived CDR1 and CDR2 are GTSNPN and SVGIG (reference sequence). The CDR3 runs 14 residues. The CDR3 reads CAWSVKGGLSPQHF. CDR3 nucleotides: TGTGCCTGGAGTGTAAAGGGGGGGCTCTCGCCCCAGCATTTT. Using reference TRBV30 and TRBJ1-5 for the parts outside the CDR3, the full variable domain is SQTIHQWPATLVQPVGSPLSLECTVEGTSNPNLYWYRQAAGRGLQLLFYSVGIGQISSEVPQNLSASRPQDRQFILSSKKLLLSDSGFYLCAWSVKGGLSPQHFGDGTRLSIL.

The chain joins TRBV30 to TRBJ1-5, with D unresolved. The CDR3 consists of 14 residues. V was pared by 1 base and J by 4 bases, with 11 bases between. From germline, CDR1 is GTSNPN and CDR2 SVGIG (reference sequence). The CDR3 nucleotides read TGTGCCTGGAGTGCGGGGATAGTGAATCAGCCCCAGCATTTT. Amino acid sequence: CAWSAGIVNQPQHF.